This TCR beta chain appears in the sequencing data of a study of blood T cell repertoires in COVID-19 (dated by TCRdb to about 2020). Regarding the study in general: Collaborator samples came from the United States, Italy and Spain and covered acute and convalescent phases of COVID-19. The material from the prospective study consisted of cDNA or gDNA derived from T cells, B-cell-depleted T cells, or PBMCs. Deeply sampled blood TCRbeta repertoires from subjects exposed to, actively infected with, or recovered from COVID-19 were included in the dataset. A freely available public database, intended as a resource for researchers studying the immune response to SARS-CoV-2, is where the repertoires were released. The samples were drawn from two sources: the first 160 participants of the ongoing ImmuneRACE study, and fewer than 1,500 subjects contributed by 6 global collaborators. Sample metadata almost always included a de-identified subject ID, COVID-19 status, age in years and sex. Where available, HLA class I and class II types were obtained from metadata supplied by the sample provider rather than from assay-based typing.

Study-level results and caveats: How much clinical and demographic metadata was included differed by source and by participant, and the metadata was provided uncurated.

TCRbeta CDR3 regions were amplified from genomic DNA by means of the immunoSEQ Assay, a bias-controlled multiplex PCR. Per the source publication's procedure: Within the assay, amplification of reference gene primers was used to estimate how many nucleated cells each sample contained. To quantify the absolute abundance of each unique TCRbeta CDR3 rearrangement, sequence reads were collapsed and filtered. For each sample, productive Simpson clonality was calculated as the square root of Simpson's diversity index across productive rearrangements. The table comes from immuneACCESS by way of TCRdb, which keeps in-frame sequences with V and J called. Part of the clones is missing from these tables; in studies checked, under half for an unresolved V gene and the rest for unknown reasons. From that table come the V and J calls and clone size; the DNA was used to work out D and trimming. For this sample there are some 230,000 clones; around 83% appear just once. In total, the top ten clones hold around 3% of the sample.

The germline V gene specifies MNHEY as CDR1 and SVGAGI as CDR2. Deletion took 11 bases off V and 8 bases off J, with a span of 18 bases between the germline ends. Measured from the cysteine to the phenylalanine, the CDR3 is 13 residues long. Kept here is only the CDR3 DNA, which spans 39 bases and is read in frame from base 1. A second Seattle source provided samples from volunteer blood donors who had recovered from COVID-19. Each collaborating institution followed its own protocols to collect whole blood in K2EDTA tubes. For TCRbeta analysis, collaborator samples were shipped as frozen whole blood, as isolated PBMCs, or as DNA extracted from either sample type. The count of this clone is one. The antigen this receptor binds is unknown. No base qualities exist here, and no much larger clone lies one base off it.

The sequencing sample was made of peripheral blood. The chain is assembled from TRBV6-5 and TRBJ1-4; possibly the D gene is TRBD1, per 5 matching bases. This sequence originates from a man aged 50 to 59 who had recovered from COVID-19. The sequenced DNA: TGTGCCCACAGTCCAGGGATTCGCGAAAAACTGTTTTTT. Its coded protein is CAHSPGIREKLFF.